This entry lists 25 T cell receptor beta chains sequenced from one sample in a study of T cells after yellow fever vaccination. TCRdb independently ran MiXCR on the 5' RACE reads; one entry per CDR3 protein. The sample includes around 250,000 distinct CDR3 sequences, 6% to 7.5% of them seen just once. Sequenced here: CD4+ T cells sorted from PBMCs, sampled 15 days after the yellow fever booster vaccination. The receptor set was obtained from a man aged 25 to 40 who received the YFV17D yellow fever vaccine.

This clonotype was counted between two and nine times. J is TRBJ2-7 and V is TRBV20-1; 10 bases are shared with TRBD2. Trimming took 5 bases from V and 6 from J; bases not matched to a gene: 13. The germline V gene encodes CDR1 DFQATT and CDR2 SNEGSKA (reference sequence). The CDR3 is 15 residues long. The CDR3 DNA reads as TGCAGTGCTCCCCAGATTAGCGGGAGGAGAGGCGAGCAGTACTTC. As protein: CSAPQISGRRGEQYF.

This clonotype was seen many times. The V and J genes are TRBV12-3 or TRBV12-4 and TRBJ2-1; 11 nucleotides match TRBD2. This CDR3 has 14 amino acids. The trim removed 8 bases at V and 8 bases at J, leaving 8 bases unmatched. The DNA for the CDR3 is TGTGCCAGCCGTAGCGGGAGGGCCGATTATGAGCAGTTCTTC. It translates to CASRSGRADYEQFF.

This clonotype was recorded a few times. The chain joins TRBV4-2 to TRBJ2-1; D is undetermined. Germline CDR1 and CDR2: LGHNA and YNFKEQ. This CDR3 contains 15 residues. With 3 bases removed from V and 4 bases from J, the gap between germline ends came to 13 bases. The CDR3 DNA reads as TGTGCCAGCAGCCACGCCGGCGGAAGGTACAATGAGCAGTTCTTC. This gives the protein CASSHAGGRYNEQFF.

The gene calls are TRBV2 and TRBJ2-7; TRBD2 is a possible D gene (6 bases). CDR3 length equals 15 residues. V shed 5 bases and J shed 3 bases, with 17 bases lying between them. The germline CDR1 and CDR2 sequences are SNHLY and FYNNEI. Written as DNA, the CDR3 is TGTGCCAGCAGTCGAGGGTTTGGCGGGGTCTACGAGCAGTACTTC. Translated, it gives CASSRGFGGVYEQYF. Based on the CDR3 plus reference TRBV2 and TRBJ2-7, the full variable domain is EPEVTQTPSHQVTQMGQEVILRCVPISNHLYFYWYRQILGQKVEFLVSFYNNEISEKSEIFDDQFSVERPDGSNFTLKIRSTKLEDSAMYFCASSRGFGGVYEQYFGPGTRLTVT.

This clonotype was found many times. The chain has TRBV5-1 and TRBJ2-7; D remains ambiguous. The length of the CDR3 is 13 residues. Germline V gene data show CDR1 as SGHRS and CDR2 as YFSETQ. The V end lost 1 base, the J end lost 5 bases, and 10 bases lay between the germline ends. CDR3 sequence: CASSLTQSNEQYF. CDR3 bases: TGCGCCAGCAGCTTGACCCAGTCCAACGAGCAGTACTTC. Full variable domain (missing parts from reference TRBV5-1 and TRBJ2-7): KAGVTQTPRYLIKTRGQQVTLSCSPISGHRSVSWYQQTPGQGLQFLFEYFSETQRNKGNFPGRFSGRQFSNSRSEMNVSTLELGDSALYLCASSLTQSNEQYFGPGTRLTVT.

V and J are TRBV20-1 and TRBJ2-5, with D unclear. Trimming stripped 3 bases from V and 1 base from J, with 12 bases between. Germline CDR1 and CDR2: DFQATT and SNEGSKA (reference sequence). The CDR3 extends over 14 amino acids. CDR3 residues: CSASFGPAQETQYF. CDR3 nucleotide sequence: TGCAGTGCTAGTTTTGGGCCGGCCCAAGAGACCCAGTACTTC.

This clonotype was observed at least ten times. The rearrangement links TRBV27 to TRBJ2-1, with TRBD1 matching 8 bases. CDR3 length equals 14 residues. The V gene's germline CDR1 is MNHEY and CDR2 SMNVEV (reference sequence). V dropped 8 bases and J dropped 2; count of bases not matched to a gene: 5. CDR3 sequence (DNA): TGTGCCAGCCGGACAGGGAGCCCCTACAATGAGCAGTTCTTC. This codes for CASRTGSPYNEQFF.

This clonotype was observed at least ten times. This chain connects TRBV20-1 to TRBJ2-7, with 8 bases lining up with TRBD2. CDR1 is DFQATT, CDR2 SNEGSKA, per germline (reference sequence). J gave up 5 bases and V 0 bases, and 6 bases lay outside the gene matches. This CDR3 region has 14 residues. The CDR3 is CSAREAGGVHEQYF. CDR3 DNA sequence: TGCAGTGCTAGAGAGGCGGGAGGAGTCCACGAGCAGTACTTC.

This chain connects TRBV30 to TRBJ1-1; D remains ambiguous. Germline V gene data show CDR1 as GTSNPN and CDR2 as SVGIG (reference sequence). V lost 5 bases and J 2 bases, leaving 9 bases between the germline ends. This CDR3 contains 12 residues. The CDR3 DNA sequence: TGTGCCTGGGACATGGCAAACACTGAAGCTTTCTTT. Protein: CAWDMANTEAFF.

This clonotype was observed at least ten times. The chain has TRBV11-2 and TRBJ2-7; 7 bases line up with TRBD1. Germline assignment: CDR1 SGHAT and CDR2 FQNNGV. This CDR3 is built from 16 residues. The V gene end was trimmed by 0 bases and the J gene end by 5 bases; junction bases not matched to a gene: 10. CDR3 sequence: CASSLEPGGPTHEQYF. CDR3 DNA sequence: TGTGCCAGCAGCTTAGAGCCAGGGGGTCCAACCCACGAGCAGTACTTC.

The chain links TRBV20-1 to TRBJ2-2, with TRBD2 matching over 7 bases. CDR1 and CDR2 (germline): DFQATT, SNEGSKA (reference sequence). Trimming cost V 3 bases and J 0 bases; bases outside gene matches: 4. The CDR3 spans 15 residues. Written as DNA, the CDR3 is TGCAGTGCTAGTATCGCGGGAGCGAACACCGGGGAGCTGTTTTTT. Translating it yields CSASIAGANTGELFF.

This chain joins TRBV27 and TRBJ2-1, with 14 bases identical to TRBD2. Germline V gives CDR1 MNHEY, CDR2 SMNVEV (reference sequence). The CDR3 has 16 amino acids. The J segment lost 10 bases and the V segment lost 6 bases, leaving 11 bases of the junction unmatched. The CDR3 coding sequence is TGTGCCAGCAGGAGACTAGCGGGAGGGGGTCCTAAGGAGCAGTTCTTC. Its protein is CASRRLAGGGPKEQFF.

The chain couples TRBV7-2 to TRBJ2-5, with a possible D match to TRBD2 (6 bases). V lost 4 bases and J lost 5, with 14 bases in between. Germline V gene data show CDR1 as SGHTA and CDR2 as FQGNSA. CDR3 length: 14 amino acids. The CDR3 here is CASSWIAEGETQYF. The CDR3 coding sequence is TGTGCCAGCAGCTGGATAGCGGAGGGGGAGACCCAGTACTTC.

This clonotype was recorded a few times. The V gene is TRBV7-7, the J gene TRBJ2-5, with D maybe TRBD2 (5 bases). Germline CDR1 is SSHAT and CDR2 is FNYEAQ (reference sequence). Trimming left V 5 bases short and J 1 base short, with 20 bases between. The length of the CDR3 is 17 residues. As DNA, the CDR3 is TGTGCCAGCAGCATACGGACTCCTCTTTCGACCCAAGAGACCCAGTACTTC. This gives the protein CASSIRTPLSTQETQYF.

The chain uses TRBV4-2 and TRBJ2-7; weak D call: TRBD2 (6 bases). Germline V gene lookup returns CDR1 LGHNA and CDR2 YNFKEQ. The germline V and J ends were trimmed by 4 bases and 0 bases, with 22 bases remaining between them. The CDR3 length is 18 residues. The CDR3 spells CASSPGGGRVSLSYEQYF. In nucleotides, the CDR3 is TGTGCCAGCAGCCCCGGGGGTGGCAGGGTTTCCCTCTCCTACGAGCAGTACTTC.

This clonotype occurred many times. The chain uses TRBV12-3 or TRBV12-4 and TRBJ2-7, with D unresolved. CDR3 size: 13 residues. Between the trimmed V and J ends, which lost 4 bases and 3 bases, there was a span of 10 bases. CDR3 sequence reads: CASSSQEYYEQYF. The DNA of the CDR3 is TGTGCCAGCAGTTCCCAGGAATACTACGAGCAGTACTTC.

The CDR3 region has the DNA TGTGCCAGCAGCCAGGGGGCGGAAGGCTACACCTTC. This sequence encodes CASSQGAEGYTF. The chain combines TRBV12-3 or TRBV12-4 with TRBJ1-2; 8 nucleotides agree with TRBD1. CDR3 length: 12 amino acids. The V segment lost 6 bases and the J segment 8 bases; nucleotides outside the gene matches: 5.

This clonotype was picked up a small number of times. The chain employs TRBV6-1 and TRBJ2-3, with D possibly being TRBD1 or TRBD2 (6 bases each). This CDR3 is built from 16 residues. Looked up from germline, CDR1 is MNHNS and CDR2 is SASEGT. The ends were cut back, 4 bases at V and 2 bases at J, with 16 bases in the middle. DNA for the CDR3: TGTGCCAGCAGTGGTCGCGGAGGGGGGCTCACAGATACGCAGTATTTT. Its protein product is CASSGRGGGLTDTQYF.

Ten or more counts support this clonotype. V gene TRBV5-1 combines with J gene TRBJ2-1, with D unclear. This CDR3 comprises 15 residues. The V end was cut by 4 bases, the J end by 2 bases, with 13 bases between. Germline CDR1 and CDR2: SGHRS and YFSETQ. The CDR3 sequence is CASSPTGMTYNEQFF. In DNA form, the CDR3 reads TGCGCCAGCAGCCCCACGGGCATGACCTACAATGAGCAGTTCTTC.

This clonotype was picked up a small number of times. V gene TRBV10-3 combines with J gene TRBJ2-3; 9 bases line up with TRBD2. Germline V CDR1 and CDR2: ENHRY, SYGVKD. The length of the CDR3 is 19 residues. Trimming took 5 bases from V and 6 from J; bases not matched to a gene: 21. CDR3 sequence: CAISISDTKTGTSSDTQYF. For the CDR3, the DNA is TGTGCCATCAGTATCTCCGACACAAAAACCGGGACTAGCTCGGATACGCAGTATTTT.

The chain employs TRBV20-1 and TRBJ2-3, with 8 bases matching TRBD1. The trim removed 4 bases at V and 2 bases at J, leaving 11 bases unmatched. CDR3 length equals 16 residues. Germline CDR1 and CDR2: DFQATT and SNEGSKA (reference sequence). The CDR3 sequence is CSAIVRNRGTTDTQYF. The CDR3 coding sequence is TGCAGTGCTATTGTCCGTAACAGGGGGACCACAGATACGCAGTATTTT.

The V gene is TRBV18, the J gene TRBJ1-1; weak D call: TRBD1 (6 bases). Trimming removed 1 base at V and 4 bases at J, with 13 bases between. The CDR3 loop spans 15 amino acids. The germline gives CDR1 KGHSH, CDR2 LQKENI. The CDR3 DNA sequence: TGTGCCAGCTCACCACTCGGGGGGCGCCGCACTGAAGCTTTCTTT. Translating it yields CASSPLGGRRTEAFF.

This clonotype was picked up many times. The chain employs TRBV7-2 and TRBJ2-5; D is uncertain. The CDR3 consists of 14 residues. Germline V gene lookup returns CDR1 SGHTA and CDR2 FQGNSA. Trimming pared 3 bases from V and 2 bases from J, leaving 10 bases between. CDR3 protein: CASSFKGLQETQYF. CDR3 DNA sequence: TGTGCCAGCAGCTTTAAAGGGTTACAAGAGACCCAGTACTTC.

The chain links TRBV12-3 or TRBV12-4 to TRBJ2-2; TRBD2 aligns across 10 bases. The J segment lost 3 bases and the V segment lost 7 bases, leaving 11 bases of the junction unmatched. The CDR3 has 17 residues. CDR3 bases: TGTGCCAGCACCCCCGCAGGGCTAGCGGGGGACACCGGGGAGCTGTTTTTT. Translating gives CASTPAGLAGDTGELFF.

The V and J genes are TRBV18 and TRBJ2-2; 12 nucleotides match TRBD2. The CDR3 has 18 amino acids. V dropped 6 bases and J dropped 1; count of bases not matched to a gene: 9. Per germline, CDR1 KGHSH and CDR2 LQKENI. CDR3 protein: CASSQGLAGLMNTGELFF. In DNA form, the CDR3 reads TGTGCCAGCTCCCAAGGACTAGCGGGACTGATGAACACCGGGGAGCTGTTTTTT.